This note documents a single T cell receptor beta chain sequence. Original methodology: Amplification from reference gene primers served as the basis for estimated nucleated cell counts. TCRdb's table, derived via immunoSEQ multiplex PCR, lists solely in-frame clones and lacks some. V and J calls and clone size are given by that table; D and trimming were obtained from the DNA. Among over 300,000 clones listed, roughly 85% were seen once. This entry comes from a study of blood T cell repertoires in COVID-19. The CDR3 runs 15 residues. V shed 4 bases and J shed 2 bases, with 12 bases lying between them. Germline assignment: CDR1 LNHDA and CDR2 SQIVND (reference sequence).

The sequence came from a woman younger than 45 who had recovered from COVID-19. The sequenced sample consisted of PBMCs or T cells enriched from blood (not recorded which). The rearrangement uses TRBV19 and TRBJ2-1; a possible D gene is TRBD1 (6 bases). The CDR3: CASSRGRRAYNEQFF. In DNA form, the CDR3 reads TGTGCCAGTAGTAGGGGGCGGAGAGCCTACAATGAGCAGTTCTTC.